The present TCR beta chain was sequenced within a study of T-cell reconstitution after alpha-beta-depleted transplantation in children. Molecular barcoding with unique molecular identifiers was used for the TCRbeta library. TCRdb reprocessed the PCR reads via MiXCR and lists one record per CDR3 protein. The table has around 500,000 distinct CDR3 sequences, more than 20% seen once; the top ten hold 13% to 15%. The sequence came from a boy under three years old who had a stem cell transplant for acute myeloid leukemia, so the T cells may come from the graft donor. The sequencing here drew on PBMCs, mostly from graft donor cells, taken 360 days after TCRalphabeta/CD19-depleted stem cell transplant.

CDR3 protein: CASSYSGTGGLVPGELFF. The DNA for the CDR3 is TGTGCCAGCAGTTACTCCGGAACGGGAGGGCTGGTCCCCGGGGAGCTGTTTTTT. J is TRBJ2-2 and V is TRBV6-5, with 8 nucleotides matching TRBD2. The germline gives CDR1 MNHEY, CDR2 SVGAGI. This CDR3 spans 18 amino acids. V lost 0 bases to trimming and J lost 6 bases; unmatched junction nucleotides: 12.